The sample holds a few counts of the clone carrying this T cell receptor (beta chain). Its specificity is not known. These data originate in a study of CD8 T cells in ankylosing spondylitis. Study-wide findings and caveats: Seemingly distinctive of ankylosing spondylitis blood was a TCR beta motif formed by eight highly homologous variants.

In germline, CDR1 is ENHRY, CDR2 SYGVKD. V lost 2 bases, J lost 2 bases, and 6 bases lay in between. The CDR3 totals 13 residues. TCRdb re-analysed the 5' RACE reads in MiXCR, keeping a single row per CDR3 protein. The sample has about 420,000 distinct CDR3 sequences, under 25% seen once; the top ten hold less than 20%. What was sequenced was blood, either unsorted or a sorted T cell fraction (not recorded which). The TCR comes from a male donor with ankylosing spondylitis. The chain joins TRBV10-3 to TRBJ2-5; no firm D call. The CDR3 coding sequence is TGTGCCATCAGTGAGGGCAGACAAGAGACCCAGTACTTC. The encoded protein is CAISEGRQETQYF.